The 27 T cell receptor beta chains below come from one sample, sequenced in a study of T cell responses to AZD1222 COVID-19 vaccine. Assay: immunoSEQ multiplex PCR; the TCRdb copy retains only in-frame clones and omits some. The sample has 120,000 to 150,000 clones; about 92% are singletons. The sample consisted of peripheral blood, taken on day 0 of AZD1222 vaccination. These TCRs come from an adult in good health.

This clone was recorded a few times. This sequence joins TRBV10-3 and TRBJ1-5, with D unclear. The CDR3 spans 13 residues. The V and J ends lost 4 bases and 7 bases respectively, with 11 bases between them. Germline V CDR1 and CDR2: ENHRY, SYGVKD. The CDR3 protein is CAISGGTGQPQHF. The CDR3 DNA reads as TGTGCCATCAGTGGGGGTACCGGGCAGCCCCAGCATTTT.

The genes are TRBV5-8 and TRBJ2-3, with TRBD2 identical over 8 bases. In germline, CDR1 is SGHTS, CDR2 YDEGEE. J was trimmed by 5 bases and V by 6 bases; bases with no gene match: 14. CDR3 length: 16 residues. The CDR3: CASTNPGGTRGDTQYF. As DNA, the CDR3 is TGTGCCAGCACCAACCCGGGGGGGACCCGGGGAGATACGCAGTATTTT.

In DNA form, the CDR3 reads TGTGCCCGCGGGACTAGCGTCTACAATGAGCAGTTCTTC. Translating gives CARGTSVYNEQFF. The J gene is TRBJ2-1, the V gene TRBV30; the match to TRBD2 covers 10 bases. The junction had 4 bases not matched to a gene; V was cut back by 8 bases and J by 3 bases. Germline V gene lookup returns CDR1 GTSNPN and CDR2 SVGIG (reference sequence). This CDR3 region has 13 residues.

The chain joins TRBV18 to TRBJ2-3, with 7 bases identical to TRBD2. The germline gives CDR1 KGHSH, CDR2 LQKENI. V shed 3 bases and J 1 base; nucleotides not matched to a gene: 10. This CDR3 is built from 17 residues. The CDR3 protein is CASSPPGGHLGTDTQYF. CDR3 nucleotides: TGTGCCAGCTCACCTCCGGGGGGTCATTTAGGCACAGATACGCAGTATTTT.

Details on this clone: At one of its ends the junction is not consistent with the germline gene, which may arise from a read error. This rearrangement joins TRBV27 to TRBJ2-3; TRBD2 aligns across 16 bases. The CDR3 has 16 amino acids. In germline, CDR1 is MNHEY, CDR2 SMNVEV (reference sequence). This CDR3 is CASSGGLAGGPETQYF. The CDR3 DNA follows: TGTGCCAGCAGTGGGGGACTAGCGGGAGGGCCAGAGACGCAGTATTTT.

Here the CDR3 reads CASSDRGGNTIYF. The CDR3 DNA sequence: TGTGCCAGCAGTGACAGGGGGGGAAACACCATATATTTT. The chain joins TRBV6-4 to TRBJ1-3, with D perhaps matching TRBD1 (6 bases). The CDR3 loop spans 13 amino acids. Germline lookup yields CDR1 MRHNA and CDR2 SNTAGT. The V and J ends lost 2 bases and 4 bases respectively, with 6 bases between them.

V and J are TRBV9 and TRBJ2-2; D is unresolved. V was trimmed by 6 bases and J by 1 base, leaving 7 bases between them. There are 13 residues in the CDR3. The germline gives CDR1 SGDLS, CDR2 YYNGEE. The CDR3 coding sequence is TGTGCCAGCAACAGCAAGAACACCGGGGAGCTGTTTTTT. This encodes CASNSKNTGELFF.

J is TRBJ1-2 and V is TRBV5-1; 7 bases are a match to TRBD1. Germline CDR1 reads SGHRS; CDR2 reads YFSETQ. The length of the CDR3 is 14 residues. V gave up 6 bases and J gave up 8 bases; unmatched junction bases: 13. Written as DNA, the CDR3 is TGCGCCAGCACCACGCAGGACAGGTCGGGCGGCTACACCTTC. It encodes CASTTQDRSGGYTF.

V usage is TRBV7-9 and J usage is TRBJ2-7; D call uncertain. The CDR3 is made up of 12 amino acids. Germline V gives CDR1 SEHNR, CDR2 FQNEAQ (reference sequence). V lost 1 base and J 6 bases, leaving 7 bases between the germline ends. This CDR3 is CASSLVAPEQYF. In DNA, the CDR3 is TGTGCCAGCAGCTTAGTGGCACCCGAGCAGTACTTC. Based on the CDR3 plus reference TRBV7-9 and TRBJ2-7, the full variable domain is DTGVSQNPRHKITKRGQNVTFRCDPISEHNRLYWYRQTLGQGPEFLTYFQNEAQLEKSRLLSDRFSAERPKGSFSTLEIQRTEQGDSAMYLCASSLVAPEQYFGPGTRLTVT.

This clone came up a few times. This chain joins TRBV10-3 and TRBJ1-5; D not resolved. The CDR3 is 16 residues long. Germline loops: CDR1 ENHRY, CDR2 SYGVKD. V was shortened by 0 bases and J by 1 base, with 10 bases between the two germline ends. This CDR3 reads CAISESWGRSNQPQHF. Written as DNA, the CDR3 is TGTGCCATCAGTGAGTCGTGGGGAAGGAGCAATCAGCCCCAGCATTTT.

The chain carries TRBV10-1 and TRBJ2-3; D unclear. Germline V gene lookup returns CDR1 WNHNN and CDR2 SYGVQD (reference sequence). There are 14 residues in the CDR3. V was cut by 4 bases and J by 4 bases, with 12 bases left in between. The CDR3 region has the DNA TGCGCCAGCAGTGTAGGCCCTTTGGCAGATACGCAGTATTTT. This encodes CASSVGPLADTQYF.

This clone was found once. This chain connects TRBV6-1 to TRBJ1-2; 9 bases match TRBD1. The CDR3 contains 14 residues. Germline loops: CDR1 MNHNS, CDR2 SASEGT. V lost 2 bases and J lost 7; bases outside the gene matches: 5. CDR3 loop: CASSESATGGGYTF. The CDR3 DNA reads as TGTGCCAGCAGTGAATCCGCGACAGGGGGTGGCTACACCTTC.

The V call is TRBV7-2, the J call TRBJ1-1; D not resolved. Germline CDR1 and CDR2: SGHTA and FQGNSA. V was cut by 1 base and J by 1 base, with 7 bases left in between. The CDR3 runs 14 residues. The CDR3 loop is CASSLDGQNTEAFF. The CDR3 DNA sequence: TGTGCCAGCAGCTTAGACGGGCAGAACACTGAAGCTTTCTTT.

J is TRBJ2-3 and V is TRBV19; D not resolved. Germline V gives CDR1 LNHDA, CDR2 SQIVND (reference sequence). This CDR3 region has 16 residues. V lost 0 bases to trimming and J lost 6 bases, with 16 bases between them. This CDR3 is CASSIDPLPPLDTQYF. CDR3 nucleotide sequence: TGTGCCAGTAGTATAGACCCACTTCCCCCCTTGGATACGCAGTATTTT.

V gene TRBV7-6 combines with J gene TRBJ2-1; TRBD2 aligns across 13 bases. The CDR3 is 18 residues long. CDR1 and CDR2 (germline): SGHVS, FNYEAQ. V shed 1 base and J 1 base; nucleotides not matched to a gene: 4. CDR3 in amino acids: CASSLGGLAGTSYNEQFF. CDR3 DNA sequence: TGTGCCAGCAGCTTAGGGGGACTAGCGGGAACGTCCTACAATGAGCAGTTCTTC.

The rearrangement links TRBV9 to TRBJ2-1; D gene uncertain. Between the trimmed V and J ends, which lost 2 bases and 0 bases, there was a span of 9 bases. The CDR3 sequence is 15 residues long. Germline V CDR1 and CDR2: SGDLS, YYNGEE. CDR3 nucleotides: TGTGCCAGCAGCGTCAGGACCCTCTCCTACAATGAGCAGTTCTTC. Translated: CASSVRTLSYNEQFF.

The chain couples TRBV30 to TRBJ1-2; D might be TRBD1 (5 bases). V was cut by 0 bases and J by 4 bases, with 15 bases left in between. Per germline, CDR1 GTSNPN and CDR2 SVGIG (reference sequence). The CDR3 has 15 residues. CDR3 region: CAWSVDPRDPYGYTF. CDR3 DNA sequence: TGTGCCTGGAGTGTAGATCCCCGGGACCCCTATGGCTACACCTTC. Filled out from reference TRBV30 and TRBJ1-2, the complete variable domain reads SQTIHQWPATLVQPVGSPLSLECTVEGTSNPNLYWYRQAAGRGLQLLFYSVGIGQISSEVPQNLSASRPQDRQFILSSKKLLLSDSGFYLCAWSVDPRDPYGYTFGSGTRLTVV.

The CDR3 DNA sequence: TGTGCCAGCAGCGACCCAGGGTCTCCTGGCACAGATACGCAGTATTTT. This gives the protein CASSDPGSPGTDTQYF. This sequence joins TRBV9 and TRBJ2-3; D possibly corresponds to TRBD1 (5 bases). This CDR3 contains 16 residues. CDR1 is SGDLS and CDR2 is YYNGEE in the germline V gene. Trimming took 3 bases from V and 1 from J, leaving 15 bases between them.

This sequence joins TRBV30 and TRBJ1-2, with TRBD1 matching 8 bases. J lost 4 bases, V lost 5 bases, and 3 bases had no gene match. The CDR3 runs 12 residues. Germline V gene sequence: CDR1 GTSNPN, CDR2 SVGIG (reference sequence). Here the CDR3 reads CAWAGGSYGYTF. The DNA of the CDR3 is TGTGCCTGGGCAGGGGGCAGCTATGGCTACACCTTC.

The chain joins TRBV12-5 to TRBJ2-7; D perhaps matches TRBD1 (7 bases). This CDR3 is 15 amino acids long. CDR1 LGHNT and CDR2 FRNRAP come from the germline V gene. V was pared by 6 bases and J by 4 bases, with 19 bases between. The CDR3 loop reads CASGRLEGARYEQYF. CDR3 DNA: TGTGCTAGTGGACGATTGGAGGGGGCGCGATACGAGCAGTACTTC.

This chain uses TRBV7-6 with TRBJ2-2, with 9 bases fitting TRBD1. The length of the CDR3 is 14 residues. Germline V gene lookup returns CDR1 SGHVS and CDR2 FNYEAQ. The V segment lost 5 bases and the J segment 4 bases; nucleotides outside the gene matches: 2. The CDR3 spells CASSEQGATGELFF. CDR3 sequence (DNA): TGTGCCAGCAGCGAACAGGGGGCCACCGGGGAGCTGTTTTTT. Full variable domain (rest looked up from reference TRBV7-6 and TRBJ2-2): GAGVSQSPRYKVTKRGQDVALRCDPISGHVSLYWYRQALGQGPEFLTYFNYEAQQDKSGLPNDRFSAERPEGSISTLTIQRTEQRDSAMYRCASSEQGATGELFFGEGSRLTVL.

This clone was detected a few times. The rearrangement joins TRBV5-1 to TRBJ2-5, with D possibly matching TRBD2 (5 bases). Trimming pared 5 bases from V and 4 bases from J, leaving 24 bases between. The CDR3 totals 17 residues. Germline loops: CDR1 SGHRS, CDR2 YFSETQ. CDR3 loop: CASSLNPSSSKVETQYF. The CDR3 bases are TGCGCCAGCAGTTTGAACCCCTCCTCTAGCAAGGTAGAGACCCAGTACTTC.

This clone was observed a few times. This sequence joins TRBV28 and TRBJ2-5; D possibly corresponds to TRBD1 (6 bases). CDR1 and CDR2 from the germline V gene are MDHEN and SYDVKM. The CDR3 sequence is 15 residues long. Trimming took 3 bases from V and 5 from J, leaving 16 bases between them. CDR3 coding DNA: TGTGCCAGCAGTTTCGGAAATACAGGGAGCGAGACCCAGTACTTC. Encoded protein: CASSFGNTGSETQYF.

The chain links TRBV27 to TRBJ2-7; D is uncertain. The germline V gene encodes CDR1 MNHEY and CDR2 SMNVEV (reference sequence). CDR3 length equals 13 residues. Trimming took off 5 bases at V and 4 bases at J, with 12 bases between the two ends. The CDR3 loop reads CASSRAVSYEQYF. The CDR3 nucleotides read TGTGCCAGCAGTCGGGCAGTCTCTTACGAGCAGTACTTC.

The V call is TRBV5-5, the J call TRBJ2-7, with TRBD1 matching 7 bases. CDR3 size: 15 residues. After removal of 0 bases from V and 2 bases from J, the junction contained 5 bases not matched to a gene. CDR1 is SGHKS and CDR2 is YYEKEE in the germline V gene (reference sequence). As DNA, the CDR3 is TGTGCCAGCAGCTTGGGTGCCGACAGGGCCTACGAGCAGTACTTC. Translating it yields CASSLGADRAYEQYF. Using reference TRBV5-5 and TRBJ2-7 for the parts outside the CDR3, the full variable domain is DAGVTQSPTHLIKTRGQQVTLRCSPISGHKSVSWYQQVLGQGPQFIFQYYEKEERGRGNFPDRFSARQFPNYSSELNVNALLLGDSALYLCASSLGADRAYEQYFGPGTRLTVT.

The rearrangement uses TRBV7-6 and TRBJ1-4; 9 nucleotides agree with TRBD1. Unmatched junction bases numbered 4, after V lost 4 bases and J lost 7 bases. Germline V gives CDR1 SGHVS, CDR2 FNYEAQ. The CDR3 is 14 residues long. CDR3 in DNA: TGTGCCAGCAGCTACAGGGGGCGTTTTGAAAAACTGTTTTTT. It translates to CASSYRGRFEKLFF.

The CDR3 DNA is TGTGCCAGCAGCTTCGGGACAGGGGGCTCTGGACGTGAGCAGTTCTTC. This gives the protein CASSFGTGGSGREQFF. The J gene is TRBJ2-1, the V gene TRBV7-3; 12 bases match TRBD1. The germline V gene encodes CDR1 SGHTA and CDR2 FQGTGA. CDR3 size: 16 residues. V gave up 3 bases and J gave up 9 bases; unmatched junction bases: 9.